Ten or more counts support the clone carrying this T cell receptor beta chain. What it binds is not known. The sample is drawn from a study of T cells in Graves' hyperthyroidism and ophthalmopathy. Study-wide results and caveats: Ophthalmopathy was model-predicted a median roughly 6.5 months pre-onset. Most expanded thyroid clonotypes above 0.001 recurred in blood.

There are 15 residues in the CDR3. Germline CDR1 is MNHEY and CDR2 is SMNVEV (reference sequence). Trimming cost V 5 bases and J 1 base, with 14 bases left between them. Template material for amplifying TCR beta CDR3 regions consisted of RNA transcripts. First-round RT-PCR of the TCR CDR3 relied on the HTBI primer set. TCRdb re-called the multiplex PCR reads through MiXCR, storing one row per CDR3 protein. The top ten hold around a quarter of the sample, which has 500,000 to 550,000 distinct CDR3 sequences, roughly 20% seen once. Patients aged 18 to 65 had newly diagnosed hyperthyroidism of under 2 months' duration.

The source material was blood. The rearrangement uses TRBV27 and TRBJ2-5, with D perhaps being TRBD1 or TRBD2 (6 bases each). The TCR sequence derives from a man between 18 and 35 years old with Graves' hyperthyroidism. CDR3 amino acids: CASSDSGAAQETQYF. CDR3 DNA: TGTGCCAGCAGTGACTCGGGGGCAGCCCAAGAGACCCAGTACTTC.